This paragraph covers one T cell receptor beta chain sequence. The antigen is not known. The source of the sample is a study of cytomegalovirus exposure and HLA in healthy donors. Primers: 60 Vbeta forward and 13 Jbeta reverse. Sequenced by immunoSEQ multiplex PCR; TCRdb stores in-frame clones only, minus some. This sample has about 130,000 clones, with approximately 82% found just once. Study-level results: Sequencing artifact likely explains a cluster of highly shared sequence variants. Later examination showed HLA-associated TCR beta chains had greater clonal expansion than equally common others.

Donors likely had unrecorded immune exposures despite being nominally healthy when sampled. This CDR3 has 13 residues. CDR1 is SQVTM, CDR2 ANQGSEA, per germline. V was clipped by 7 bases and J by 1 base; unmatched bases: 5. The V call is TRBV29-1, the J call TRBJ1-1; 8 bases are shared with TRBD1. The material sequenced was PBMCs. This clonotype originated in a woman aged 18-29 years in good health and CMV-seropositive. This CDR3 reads CSAGQGSNTEAFF. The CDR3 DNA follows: TGCAGCGCCGGACAGGGATCGAACACTGAAGCTTTCTTT.